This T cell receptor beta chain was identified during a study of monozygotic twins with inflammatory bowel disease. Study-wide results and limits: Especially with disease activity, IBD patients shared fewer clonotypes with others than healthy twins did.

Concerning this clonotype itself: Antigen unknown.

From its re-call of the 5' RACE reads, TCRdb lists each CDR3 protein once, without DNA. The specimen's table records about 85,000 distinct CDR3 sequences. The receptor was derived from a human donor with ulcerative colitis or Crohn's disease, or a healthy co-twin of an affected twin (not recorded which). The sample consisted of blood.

CDR3 protein: CASSPQGGHNTEAFF. The rearrangement uses TRBV9 and TRBJ1-1. The CDR3 covers 15 residues. Germline values: CDR1 SGDLS, CDR2 YYNGEE.